The T cell receptor beta chain under discussion was sequenced for a study of Graves' ophthalmopathy and Graves' hyperthyroidism. Ten or more counts support this clonotype. Among the hyperthyroidism patients, all were newly diagnosed, aged 18 to 65, with under 2 months' duration. Scientists amplified the TCR beta CDR3 regions from RNA transcripts. HTBI primers were employed in first-round RT-PCR, then a second-round multiplex PCR followed. In TCRdb, the multiplex PCR reads were re-called with MiXCR into one record per CDR3 protein. The sample contains 300,000 to 450,000 distinct CDR3 sequences, approximately 18% of which appear only once. Per the germline V gene, CDR1 is MDHEN and CDR2 is SYDVKM. Trimming removed 4 bases at V and 2 bases at J, with 12 bases between. The CDR3 sequence is 15 residues long.

Sequencing input: peripheral blood. V is TRBV28 and J is TRBJ2-4; D not resolved. The clonotype was recovered from an adult woman with stable Graves' hyperthyroidism. This CDR3 reads CASSSIQGSKNIQYF. The CDR3 DNA reads as TGTGCCAGCAGTTCAATCCAAGGTTCCAAAAACATTCAGTACTTC.